This is a list of T cell receptor beta chains from one sample in a study of identical twins. TCRdb passed the 5' RACE reads through MiXCR, listing each CDR3 protein once. This repertoire shows hundreds of thousands of distinct CDR3 sequences, around 8.3% found once; its top ten account for around 0.95%. This same sample was also part of a study on yellow fever vaccine responses in identical twins.

Material for sequencing was PBMCs. These TCRs come from a woman aged 18 to 35 in good health. The conserved cysteine and the conserved F or W are not part of the CDR3 here. Each record gives: clone size, V gene, CDR3 protein. Part of the rows lack a size; the others show once, few, many or a class for expanded clones.

few,TRBV11-2,ASSLVTSGSSEQY
.,TRBV7-9,ASRTTESSYNEQF
.,TRBV3-1,ASSPKILDRITYEQY
many,TRBV12-3/TRBV12-4,ASSRDTVPGSGPQH
few,TRBV4-1,ASSLRENYEQY
.,TRBV6-4,ASKPSGGADTQY
many,TRBV7-6,ASSLLAGVLDEQY
few,TRBV27,ASSGMGRTSGRSDTQY
.,TRBV19,ASSARGGGRDIQY
many,TRBV28,ASSLPYNEQF
many,TRBV18,ASSPYRDSYEQY
few,TRBV29-1,SVESPGQGFLYEQY
.,TRBV21-1,ASSKARTGGWYEQY
few,TRBV25-1,ASSAGLKTDYEQY
.,TRBV7-2,ASSYDGETQY
many,TRBV20-1,SAEPYRDEQY
many,TRBV10-3,AISATGEDTGELF
.,TRBV29-1,SVEMSWDSGANVLT
few,TRBV20-1,SAPLAGEGDTQY
few,TRBV11-1,ASSLVSWQVTRDTQY
few,TRBV6-5,ASSLPGTGGRGAF
many,TRBV9,ASSVGGSSYEQY
.,TRBV20-1,SARVPGTGESSPLH
many,TRBV12-3/TRBV12-4,ASSSEGRENYEQY
many,TRBV5-1,ASSFTPDGTDTQY
.,TRBV4-1,ASSQIMGDADTQY
.,TRBV11-3,ASSLGGTRNHGELF
.,TRBV3-1,ASSQIPGSTDTQY
.,TRBV7-7,ASSLKRGPGNEQF
few,TRBV29-1,SGRTSGTSTDTQY
few,TRBV5-1,ASQSGGWTDTQY
.,TRBV7-2,ASSRGGMSTDTQY
many,TRBV9,ASSVRLAGAPSADTQY